This T cell receptor (beta chain) derives from a study of T cell repertoires in cytomegalovirus infection. Via MiXCR, TCRdb re-called the reads, giving one row per CDR3 protein. The sample contains about 80,000 distinct CDR3 sequences, about 4% of which appear only once. This clonotype appeared many times. Its target is unknown. Study findings and constraints: HLA-C-restricted CMV-specific TCR beta clonotypes prevailed in the ex vivo response.

Germline CDR1 reads LNHDA; CDR2 reads SQIVND (reference sequence). Trimming removed 8 bases at V and 0 bases at J, with 14 bases between. This CDR3 is built from 15 residues. This rearrangement joins TRBV19 to TRBJ2-1; D is undetermined. This TCR derives from a human donor in good health (CMV status not recorded). Some clones in this sample may be carry-over from other donors' samples. What was sequenced was PBMCs. For the CDR3, the DNA is TGTGCCAGTCGATCCCGGCAAATCTCCTACAATGAGCAGTTCTTC. Its translation is CASRSRQISYNEQFF.